This T cell receptor beta chain was recorded in a study of T cells expressing NK-cell markers. This CDR3 is built from 14 residues. Germline CDR1 SGHRS, CDR2 YFSETQ. The cDNA for TCR beta came from 5'RACE template switching with UMIs. TCRdb processed the 5' RACE reads again and assigns one entry to each CDR3 protein, with no DNA. Its listing shows 550,000 to 600,000 distinct CDR3 sequences. The source is a man aged 18 to 35 in good health. Sequencing was done on a sample of blood T cells: a sorted CD56 or NKG2C T cell subset, CD4+ or CD8+ T cells, or bulk PBMC T cells (not recorded which). V usage is TRBV5-1 and J usage is TRBJ2-7; TCRdb names TRBD1, which stays unverified in the absence of DNA. The CDR3 loop is CASRSGTRPYEQYF.